This is a list of T cell receptor beta chains from one sample in a study of shared clonotypes between healthy human individuals. Some clones are missing from TCRdb's copy, which holds only in-frame ones; the method was immunoSEQ multiplex PCR. Of over a million clones in the sample, approximately 98% were seen once. Material: naive CD4+ T cells sorted from blood. These receptors were obtained from a man younger than 45 in good health. CDR3s include the opening cysteine and the closing phenylalanine or tryptophan. The D gene is left open where the match is weak. Clone sizes are given selectively: once, few, many, or a class where the clone is expanded.

clone size,V gene,J gene,D gene,CDR3 DNA,CDR3 protein
-,TRBV4-1,TRBJ2-5,TRBD1,TGCGCCAGCAGCGGCAGGGGACAGCAGTACTTC,CASSGRGQQYF
-,TRBV5-4,TRBJ2-3,-,TGTGCCAGCAGCTTGGCTCGCACAGATACGCAGTATTTT,CASSLARTDTQYF
-,TRBV6-5,TRBJ1-1,-,TGTGCCAGCAGTAATCGGGCCCGAGGGGCTTTCTTT,CASSNRARGAFF
-,TRBV5-6,TRBJ2-3,TRBD1,TGTGCCAGCAGCTTGCAGGGGGCAGATACGCAGTATTTT,CASSLQGADTQYF
-,TRBV28,TRBJ2-7,TRBD2,TGTGCCAGCAGTTCCTGGACTAGCAGGAGTATCTACGAGCAGTACTTC,CASSSWTSRSIYEQYF
-,TRBV5-4,TRBJ1-1,TRBD1,TGTGCCAGCAGCTTCCTAAGACAGGGAAGGGGCTCGGCTGAAGCTTTCTTT,CASSFLRQGRGSAEAFF
-,TRBV5-1,TRBJ2-6,-,TGCGCCAGCAGCTTGCGCTCTGGGGCCAACGTCCTGACTTTC,CASSLRSGANVLTF
-,TRBV19,TRBJ1-5,-,TGTGCCAGTAGTATGGGGTTGCAAGCCCCCAATCAGCCCCAGCATTTT,CASSMGLQAPNQPQHF
-,TRBV6-6,TRBJ1-3,-,TGTGCCAGCAGTTTACAGGGTGGAAACACCATATATTTT,CASSLQGGNTIYF
-,TRBV19,TRBJ1-2,-,TGTGCCAGTAGTATCGCGGGCAGCGCTAACTATGGCTACACCTTC,CASSIAGSANYGYTF
-,TRBV4-3,TRBJ2-7,TRBD2,TGCGCCAGCAGCCAAGGCGGACTAGCGGGAGGGGCCTACGAGCAGTACTTC,CASSQGGLAGGAYEQYF
-,TRBV5-6,TRBJ2-1,-,TGTGCCAGCAGGTTCTTCGGGGAGCAGTTCTTC,CASRFFGEQFF
few,TRBV19,TRBJ1-2,TRBD1,TGTGCCAGCGGGACAGAGTATGGCTACACCTTC,CASGTEYGYTF
-,TRBV28,TRBJ2-7,-,TGTGCCAGCAGGCGCCATTGGAGCTCCTACGAGCAGTACTTC,CASRRHWSSYEQYF
-,TRBV2,TRBJ2-7,TRBD1,TGTGCCAGCATTTACGGGACAGGGGTTTACGAGCAGTACTTC,CASIYGTGVYEQYF
-,TRBV10-2,TRBJ2-1,TRBD2,TGCGCCAGCAGCGGGACTAGCGGGAGGGCCACCTACAATGAGCAGTTCTTC,CASSGTSGRATYNEQFF
-,TRBV2,TRBJ1-1,-,TGTGCCAGCAGTGAATTTGGGGGCGCGAACACTGAAGCTTTCTTT,CASSEFGGANTEAFF
-,TRBV27,TRBJ2-3,TRBD1,TGTGCCAGCAGTTTATTGGGACAGGGGGGTACAGATACGCAGTATTTT,CASSLLGQGGTDTQYF
-,TRBV11-2,TRBJ1-1,TRBD1,TGTGCCAGCAGCCGCGGGACAGGGCTAAAGAGGACTGAAGCTTTCTTT,CASSRGTGLKRTEAFF
-,TRBV10-2,TRBJ1-2,TRBD1,TGCGCCAGCAGTGACAGGACAGGATCTAACTATGGCTACACCTTC,CASSDRTGSNYGYTF
-,TRBV27,TRBJ2-3,-,TGTGCCAGCAGTTTGGGGCGCCCGATCACAGATACGCAGTATTTT,CASSLGRPITDTQYF
-,TRBV29-1,TRBJ1-5,-,TGCAGCGTTGGGTCAGGGAGCAATCAGCCCCAGCATTTT,CSVGSGSNQPQHF
-,TRBV18,TRBJ2-5,-,TGTGCCAGCTCACCGTTTCAAAGAAACCAAGAGACCCAGTACTTC,CASSPFQRNQETQYF
-,TRBV4-1,TRBJ2-7,TRBD2,TGCGCCAGCAGCTTAAGGACTAGCGGGAGCCCTTACGAGCAGTACTTC,CASSLRTSGSPYEQYF
-,TRBV18,TRBJ2-7,TRBD2,TGTGCCAGCTCACCACTTAGCGGGAGTACCTACGAGCAGTACTTC,CASSPLSGSTYEQYF
-,TRBV11-2,TRBJ1-1,-,TGTGCCAGCAGCTTCGGACACCCGAATACTGAAGCTTTCTTT,CASSFGHPNTEAFF
-,TRBV6-5,TRBJ2-1,-,TGTGCCAGCAGGAGAAGAGGGTCGGCCTACAATGAGCAGTTCTTC,CASRRRGSAYNEQFF